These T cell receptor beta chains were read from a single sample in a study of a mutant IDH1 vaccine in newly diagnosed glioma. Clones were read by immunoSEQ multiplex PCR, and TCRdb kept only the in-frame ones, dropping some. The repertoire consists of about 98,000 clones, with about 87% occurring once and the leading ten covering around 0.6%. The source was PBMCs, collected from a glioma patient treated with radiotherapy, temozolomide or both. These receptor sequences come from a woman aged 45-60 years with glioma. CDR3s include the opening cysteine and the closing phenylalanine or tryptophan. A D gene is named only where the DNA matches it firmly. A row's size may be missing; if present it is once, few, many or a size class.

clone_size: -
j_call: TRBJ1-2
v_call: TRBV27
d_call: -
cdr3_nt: TGTGCCAGCAGCCCCCGAGGTGGGGCTTCTAACTATGGCTACACCTTC
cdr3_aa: CASSPRGGASNYGYTF

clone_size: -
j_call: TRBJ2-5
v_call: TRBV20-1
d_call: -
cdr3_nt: TGCAGTGCTCTGTCTGCGACCCAGTACTTC
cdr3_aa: CSALSATQYF

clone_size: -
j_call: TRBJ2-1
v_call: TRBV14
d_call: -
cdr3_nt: TGTGCCAGCAGTTGGGGGGCTTACAATGAGCAGTTCTTC
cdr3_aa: CASSWGAYNEQFF

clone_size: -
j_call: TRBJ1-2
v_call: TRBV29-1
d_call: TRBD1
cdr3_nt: TGCAGCGTTGAAGATCGACAGGGGGCACGTCGTGTCTATGGCTACACCTTC
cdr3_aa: CSVEDRQGARRVYGYTF

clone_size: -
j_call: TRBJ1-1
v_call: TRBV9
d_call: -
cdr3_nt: TGTGCCAGCAGCGTATCCGGTCAGAACACTGAAGCTTTCTTT
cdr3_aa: CASSVSGQNTEAFF

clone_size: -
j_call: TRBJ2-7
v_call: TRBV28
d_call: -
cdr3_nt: TGCGCCAGCAGTTCCGGACAGAGAACCTACGAGCAGTACTTC
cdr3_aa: CASSSGQRTYEQYF

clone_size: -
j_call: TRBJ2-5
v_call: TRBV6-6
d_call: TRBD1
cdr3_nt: TGTGCCAGCAGGGACAGGGAAGAGACCCAGTACTTC
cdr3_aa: CASRDREETQYF

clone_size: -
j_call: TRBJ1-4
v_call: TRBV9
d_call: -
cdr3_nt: TGTGCCAGCAGCCCCGGGAGCGCCGCTCGAACGAAACTGTTTTTT
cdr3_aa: CASSPGSAARTKLFF

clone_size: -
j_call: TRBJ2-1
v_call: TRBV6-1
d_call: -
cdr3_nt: TGTGCCAGCAGTGGGGCTAGCGCGGCTGAGCAGTTCTTC
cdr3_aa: CASSGASAAEQFF

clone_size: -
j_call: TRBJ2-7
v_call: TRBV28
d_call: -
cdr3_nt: TGTGCCAGCAGTGGGGACGCCCGGGACGAGCAGTACTTC
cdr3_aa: CASSGDARDEQYF

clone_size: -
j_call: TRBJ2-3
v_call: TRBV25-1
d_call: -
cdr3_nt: TGTGCCAGCACCAAGGCATCAGATACGCAGTATTTT
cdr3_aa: CASTKASDTQYF

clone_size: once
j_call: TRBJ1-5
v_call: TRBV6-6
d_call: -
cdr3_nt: TGTGCCAGCAGTTCGAATCAGCCCCAGCATTTT
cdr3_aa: CASSSNQPQHF

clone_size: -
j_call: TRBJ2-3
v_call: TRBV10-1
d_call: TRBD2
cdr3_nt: TGCGCCAGCAGTGAGTCGTCTAGCGGGAGGGCCTCGGGTACGCAGTATTTT
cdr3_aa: CASSESSSGRASGTQYF

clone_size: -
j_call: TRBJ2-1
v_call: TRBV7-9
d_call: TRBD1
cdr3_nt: TGTGCCAGCAGCTTATACAGGGGGCGGGATCCAGAGTACAATGAGCAGTTCTTC
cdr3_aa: CASSLYRGRDPEYNEQFF

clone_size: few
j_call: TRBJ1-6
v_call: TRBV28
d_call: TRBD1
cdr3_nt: TGTGCCAGCTTATCGACAGGGCAGAATTCACCCCTCCACTTT
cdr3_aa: CASLSTGQNSPLHF

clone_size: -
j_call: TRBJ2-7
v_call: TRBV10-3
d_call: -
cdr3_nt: TGTGCCATCAGTGAGTCGATTCTACGTACCCCCTACGAGCAGTACTTC
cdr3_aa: CAISESILRTPYEQYF

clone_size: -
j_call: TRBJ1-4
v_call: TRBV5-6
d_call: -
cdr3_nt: TGTGCCAGCAGCTTGGTTAATGAAAAACTGTTTTTT
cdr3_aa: CASSLVNEKLFF

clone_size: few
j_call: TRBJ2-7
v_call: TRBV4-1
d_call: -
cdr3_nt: TGCGCCAGCAGCCGTCAAGGAGAGGGGTACGAGCAGTACTTC
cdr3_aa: CASSRQGEGYEQYF

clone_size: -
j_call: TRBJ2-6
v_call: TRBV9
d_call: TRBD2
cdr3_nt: TGTGCCAGCAGCGGGAGGGATTGGGGAGGGGACGGGAACTCTGGGGCCAACGTCCTGACTTTC
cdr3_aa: CASSGRDWGGDGNSGANVLTF

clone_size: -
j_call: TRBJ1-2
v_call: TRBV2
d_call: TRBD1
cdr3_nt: TGTGCCAGCAGTGGGGGACAGGGAGTTGGCTACACCTTC
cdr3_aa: CASSGGQGVGYTF

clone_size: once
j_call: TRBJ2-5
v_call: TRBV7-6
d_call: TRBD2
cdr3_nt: TGTGCCAGCAGCGTACTAGCGGGAGTAGAGACCCAGTACTTC
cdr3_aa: CASSVLAGVETQYF

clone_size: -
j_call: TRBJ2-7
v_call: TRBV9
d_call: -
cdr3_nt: TGTGCCAGCAGCGGGGGTTCCCCCTACGAGCAGTACTTC
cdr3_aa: CASSGGSPYEQYF

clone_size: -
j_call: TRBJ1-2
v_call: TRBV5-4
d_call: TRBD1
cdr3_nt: TGTGCCAGCAGCCCAGGGGGGGGGCTTGGCTACACCTTC
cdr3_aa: CASSPGGGLGYTF

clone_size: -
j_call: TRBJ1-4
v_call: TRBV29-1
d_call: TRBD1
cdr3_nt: TGCAGCGTTGGAGGGACAGGCGGGTTCACTAATGAAAAACTGTTTTTT
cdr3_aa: CSVGGTGGFTNEKLFF

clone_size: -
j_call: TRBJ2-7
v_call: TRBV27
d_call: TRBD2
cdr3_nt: TGTGCCAGCACCCCACGCGGGAGGGCCGGCGAGCAGTACTTC
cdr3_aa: CASTPRGRAGEQYF

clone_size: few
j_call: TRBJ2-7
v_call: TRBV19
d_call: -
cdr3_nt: TGTGCCAGTAGTATCTATCCCCTGGACGGCGGGCAGTACTTC
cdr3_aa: CASSIYPLDGGQYF

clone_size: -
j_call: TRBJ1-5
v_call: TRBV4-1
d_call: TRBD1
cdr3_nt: TGCGCCAGCAGCCCAGGGGGTTTCAGCAATCAGCCCCAGCATTTT
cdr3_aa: CASSPGGFSNQPQHF

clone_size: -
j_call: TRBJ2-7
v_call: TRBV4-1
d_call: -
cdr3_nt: TGCGCCAGCAGCCAAGAACTCAGGGGGGAGGGCTCCTACGAGCAGTACTTC
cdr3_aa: CASSQELRGEGSYEQYF

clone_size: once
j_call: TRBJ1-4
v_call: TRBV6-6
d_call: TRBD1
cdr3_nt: TGTGCCAGCAGTGAGACAGGGATTGGAAAACTGTTTTTT
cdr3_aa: CASSETGIGKLFF

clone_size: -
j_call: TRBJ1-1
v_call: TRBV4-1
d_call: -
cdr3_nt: TGCGCCAGCAGCCAGCTCCTTCAGGGGAGGACTGAAGCTTTCTTT
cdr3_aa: CASSQLLQGRTEAFF

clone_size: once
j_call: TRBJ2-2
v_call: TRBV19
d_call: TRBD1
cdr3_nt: TGTGCCAGTACCCCCAAGGGGGCACCCTCCACCGGGGAGCTGTTTTTT
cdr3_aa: CASTPKGAPSTGELFF

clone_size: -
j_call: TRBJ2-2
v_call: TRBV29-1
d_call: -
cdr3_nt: TGCAGCGTTGGGGCTAACGCGAACACCGGGGAGCTGTTTTTT
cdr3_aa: CSVGANANTGELFF

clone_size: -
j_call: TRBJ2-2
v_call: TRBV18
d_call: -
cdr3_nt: TGTGCCAGCTCACCTCAGGGGACGGGGCAAGCCGGGGAGCTGTTTTTT
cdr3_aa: CASSPQGTGQAGELFF

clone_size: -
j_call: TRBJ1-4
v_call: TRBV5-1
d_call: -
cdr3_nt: TGCGCCAGCCTACCCTTACCCGCCGGGCTTGCGACTAATGAAAAACTGTTTTTT
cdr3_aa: CASLPLPAGLATNEKLFF

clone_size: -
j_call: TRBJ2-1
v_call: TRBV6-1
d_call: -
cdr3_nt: TGTGCCAGCAATTTGGGGGGGCCGGGCAATGAGCAGTTCTTC
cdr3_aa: CASNLGGPGNEQFF

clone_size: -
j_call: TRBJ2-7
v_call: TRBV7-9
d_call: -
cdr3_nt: TGTGCCAGCAGCTTCCCAGGAGGGGGAGGGAACTACGAGCAGTACTTC
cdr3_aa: CASSFPGGGGNYEQYF

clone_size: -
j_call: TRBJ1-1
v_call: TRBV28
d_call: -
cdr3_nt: TGTGCCAGCAGTTTATCAGCAGGCAGGACTGAAGCTTTCTTT
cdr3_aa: CASSLSAGRTEAFF

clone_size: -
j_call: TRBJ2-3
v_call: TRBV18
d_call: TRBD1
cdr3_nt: TGTGCCAGCTCACCAGGATGGGGACAGGGGAGGCCAGATACGCAGTATTTT
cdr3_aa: CASSPGWGQGRPDTQYF

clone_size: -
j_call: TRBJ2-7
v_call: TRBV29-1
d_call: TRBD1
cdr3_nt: TGCAGCGTTGGACAGGGAATGCGTTACGAGCAGTACTTC
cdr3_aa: CSVGQGMRYEQYF

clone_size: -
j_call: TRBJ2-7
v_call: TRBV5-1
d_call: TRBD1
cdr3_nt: TGCGCCAGCAGCCCTGGGACAGGCGTTGCCTACGAGCAGTACTTC
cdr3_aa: CASSPGTGVAYEQYF

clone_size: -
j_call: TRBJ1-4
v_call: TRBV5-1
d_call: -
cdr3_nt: TGCGCCAGCAGCTTGACAGCTCCTAATGAAAAACTGTTTTTT
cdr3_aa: CASSLTAPNEKLFF

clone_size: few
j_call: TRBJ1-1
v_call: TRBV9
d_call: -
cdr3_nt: TGTGCCAGCAGCGCCGGACAGATCATGAACACTGAAGCTTTCTTT
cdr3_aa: CASSAGQIMNTEAFF

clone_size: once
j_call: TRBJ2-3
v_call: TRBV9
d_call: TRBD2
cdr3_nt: TGTGCCAGCAGCGTAGGGGTTAGCGGGAGCACAGATACGCAGTATTTT
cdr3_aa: CASSVGVSGSTDTQYF

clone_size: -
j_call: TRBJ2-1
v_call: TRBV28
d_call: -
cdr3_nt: TGTGCCAGCAGTCCCCCTACCCCCTCCTACAATGAGCAGTTCTTC
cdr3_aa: CASSPPTPSYNEQFF

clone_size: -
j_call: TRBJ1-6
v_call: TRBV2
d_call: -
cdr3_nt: TGTGCCAGCAGTGATGTGAGTTACGGAAATTCACCCCTCCACTTT
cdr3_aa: CASSDVSYGNSPLHF